This T cell receptor (beta chain) appears in the sequencing data of a study of T cells in Graves' hyperthyroidism and ophthalmopathy. Study-level background: Blood from the periphery was taken at initial diagnosis, before any treatment.

The sample holds a few counts of this clonotype. Its antigen is undetermined. Germline V gives CDR1 LNHNV, CDR2 YYDKDF (reference sequence). The CDR3 has 14 residues. V was clipped by 5 bases and J by 5 bases; unmatched bases: 7. Researchers amplified the TCR beta CDR3 regions from RNA transcripts. With the HTBI primer set, the TCR CDR3 went through a first round of RT-PCR. One entry per CDR3 protein results from TCRdb running MiXCR on the multiplex PCR reads. Of 620,000 or so distinct CDR3 sequences in the sample, around 15% were seen once. Study-wide findings and caveats: Blood samples included most of the expanded thyroid clonotypes exceeding 0.001.

Orbital computed tomography, thyroid ultrasound, serum thyroxine and TRAb, and clinical symptoms together informed the diagnoses. The authors obtained PBMCs from roughly 9.7 ml of fresh peripheral blood. The chain is built from TRBV15 and TRBJ2-5; 8 positions match TRBD1. Sample: blood. This sequence originates from a woman aged 45-65 years with Graves' ophthalmopathy. CDR3 sequence (DNA): TGTGCCACCAGCCAGGGGGCGCGTGGGGAGACCCAGTACTTC. It yields the protein CATSQGARGETQYF.